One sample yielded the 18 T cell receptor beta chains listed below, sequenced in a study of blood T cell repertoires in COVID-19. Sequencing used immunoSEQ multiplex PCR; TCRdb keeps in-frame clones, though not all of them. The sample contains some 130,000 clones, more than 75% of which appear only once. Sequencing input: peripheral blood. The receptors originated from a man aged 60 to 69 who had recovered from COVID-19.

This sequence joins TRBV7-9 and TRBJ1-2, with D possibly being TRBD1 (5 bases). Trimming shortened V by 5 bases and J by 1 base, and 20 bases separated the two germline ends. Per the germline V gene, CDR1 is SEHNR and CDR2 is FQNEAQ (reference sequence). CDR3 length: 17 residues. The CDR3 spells CASSPNVNRPLNYGYTF. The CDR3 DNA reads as TGTGCCAGCAGCCCGAACGTTAACAGGCCCCTTAACTATGGCTACACCTTC.

CDR3 sequence: CASSRSGAPGGNTQYF. As DNA, the CDR3 is TGTGCCAGCAGTCGATCTGGGGCACCGGGAGGTAATACGCAGTATTTT. This chain links TRBV28 with TRBJ2-3, with 7 bases matching TRBD2. Per the germline V gene, CDR1 is MDHEN and CDR2 is SYDVKM. V was clipped by 5 bases and J by 7 bases; unmatched bases: 15. This CDR3 is 16 amino acids long.

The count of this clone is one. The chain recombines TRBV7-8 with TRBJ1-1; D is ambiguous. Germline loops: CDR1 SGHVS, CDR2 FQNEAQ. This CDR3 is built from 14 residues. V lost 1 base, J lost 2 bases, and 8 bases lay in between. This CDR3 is CASSLVAGNTEAFF. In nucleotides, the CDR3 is TGTGCCAGCAGCTTAGTCGCGGGCAACACTGAAGCTTTCTTT.

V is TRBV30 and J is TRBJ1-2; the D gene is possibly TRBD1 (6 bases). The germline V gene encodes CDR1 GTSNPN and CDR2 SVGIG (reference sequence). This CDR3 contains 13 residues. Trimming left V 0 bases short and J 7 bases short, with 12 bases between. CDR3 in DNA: TGTGCCTGGAGTGTAAAGGGGGTGGCTGGCTACACCTTC. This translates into CAWSVKGVAGYTF.

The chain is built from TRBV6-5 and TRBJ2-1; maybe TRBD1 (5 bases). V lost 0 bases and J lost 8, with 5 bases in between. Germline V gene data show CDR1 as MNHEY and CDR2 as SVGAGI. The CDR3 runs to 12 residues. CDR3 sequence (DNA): TGTGCCAGCAGTTACTCCAGGGATGAGCAGTTCTTC. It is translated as CASSYSRDEQFF.

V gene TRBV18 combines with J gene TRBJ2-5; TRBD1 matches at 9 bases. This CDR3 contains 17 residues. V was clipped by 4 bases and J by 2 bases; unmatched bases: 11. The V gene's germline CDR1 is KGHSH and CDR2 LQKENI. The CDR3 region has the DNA TGTGCCAGCTCACTATTTAGTCCGGGACAGGGACAAGAGACCCAGTACTTC. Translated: CASSLFSPGQGQETQYF. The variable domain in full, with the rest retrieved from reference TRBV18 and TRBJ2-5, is NAGVMQNPRHLVRRRGQEARLRCSPMKGHSHVYWYRQLPEEGLKFMVYLQKENIIDESGMPKERFSAEFPKEGPSILRIQQVVRGDSAAYFCASSLFSPGQGQETQYFGPGTRLLVL.

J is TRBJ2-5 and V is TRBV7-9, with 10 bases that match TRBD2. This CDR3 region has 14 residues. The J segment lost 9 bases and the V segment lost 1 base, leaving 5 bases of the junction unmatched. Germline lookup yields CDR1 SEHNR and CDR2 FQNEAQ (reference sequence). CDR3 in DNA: TGTGCCAGCAGCTTAGACTCTAGCGGGGGCCCCCAGTACTTC. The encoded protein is CASSLDSSGGPQYF.

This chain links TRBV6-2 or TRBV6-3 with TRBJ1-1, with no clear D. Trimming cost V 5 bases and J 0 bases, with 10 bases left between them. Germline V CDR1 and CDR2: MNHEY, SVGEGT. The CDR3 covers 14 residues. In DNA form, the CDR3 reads TGTGCCAGCAGTGCGCGGAAATTGAACACTGAAGCTTTCTTT. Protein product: CASSARKLNTEAFF.

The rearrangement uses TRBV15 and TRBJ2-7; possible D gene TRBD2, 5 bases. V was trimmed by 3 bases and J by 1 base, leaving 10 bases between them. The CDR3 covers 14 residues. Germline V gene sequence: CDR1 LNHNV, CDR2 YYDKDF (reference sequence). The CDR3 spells CATSSRGASYEQYF. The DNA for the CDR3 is TGTGCCACCAGCAGTCGGGGTGCTTCCTACGAGCAGTACTTC.

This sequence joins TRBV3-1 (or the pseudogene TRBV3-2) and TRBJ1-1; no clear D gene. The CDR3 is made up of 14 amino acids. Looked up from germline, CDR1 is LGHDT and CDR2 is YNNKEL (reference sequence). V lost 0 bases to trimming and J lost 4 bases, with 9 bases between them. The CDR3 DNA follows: TGTGCCAGCAGCCAAGACAGGTTGGGCACTGAAGCTTTCTTT. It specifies CASSQDRLGTEAFF.

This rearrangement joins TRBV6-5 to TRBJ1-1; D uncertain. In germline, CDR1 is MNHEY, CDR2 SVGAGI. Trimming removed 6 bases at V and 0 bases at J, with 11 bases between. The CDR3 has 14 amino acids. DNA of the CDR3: TGTGCCAGCAGAAACCGGGAGATGAACACTGAAGCTTTCTTT. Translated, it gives CASRNREMNTEAFF.

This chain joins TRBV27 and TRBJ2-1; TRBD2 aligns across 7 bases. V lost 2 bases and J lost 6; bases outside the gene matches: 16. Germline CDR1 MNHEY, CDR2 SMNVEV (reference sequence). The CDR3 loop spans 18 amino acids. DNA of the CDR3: TGTGCCAGCAGTTTACCCCCGCGACCTAGCGGCTTTTTCAATGAGCAGTTCTTC. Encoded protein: CASSLPPRPSGFFNEQFF.

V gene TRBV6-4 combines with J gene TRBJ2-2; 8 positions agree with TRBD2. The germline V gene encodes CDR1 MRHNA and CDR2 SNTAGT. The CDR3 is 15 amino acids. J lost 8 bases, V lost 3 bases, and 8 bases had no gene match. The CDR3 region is CASSEGAGVSGELFF. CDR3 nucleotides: TGTGCCAGCAGTGAAGGAGCGGGAGTCTCGGGGGAGCTGTTTTTT.

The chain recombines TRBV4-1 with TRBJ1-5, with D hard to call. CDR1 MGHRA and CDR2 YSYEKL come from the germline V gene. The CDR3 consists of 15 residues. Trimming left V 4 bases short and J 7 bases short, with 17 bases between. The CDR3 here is CASSLSERAGQPQHF. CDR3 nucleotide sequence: TGCGCCAGCAGCCTCTCAGAGCGTGCCGGGCAGCCCCAGCATTTT.

This chain's CDR3 is CAIKDSLFQQYF. CDR3 coding DNA: TGTGCCATCAAGGACAGCCTCTTCCAGCAGTACTTC. The V gene is TRBV10-3, the J gene TRBJ2-7; TRBD1 might be the D (6 bases). There are 12 residues in the CDR3. Germline V gene lookup returns CDR1 ENHRY and CDR2 SYGVKD. With 7 bases removed from V and 8 bases from J, the gap between germline ends came to 15 bases.

This CDR3 is CASMPGQATNEKLFF. As DNA, the CDR3 is TGTGCCAGTATGCCGGGACAAGCAACTAATGAAAAACTGTTTTTT. The genes are TRBV19 and TRBJ1-4; tentatively, D is TRBD1 (6 bases). The CDR3 has 15 residues. V dropped 7 bases and J dropped 0 bases, with 12 bases sitting between them. Germline V gene data show CDR1 as LNHDA and CDR2 as SQIVND (reference sequence). Based on the CDR3 plus reference TRBV19 and TRBJ1-4, the full variable domain is DGGITQSPKYLFRKEGQNVTLSCEQNLNHDAMYWYRQDPGQGLRLIYYSQIVNDFQKGDIAEGYSVSREKKESFPLTVTSAQKNPTAFYLCASMPGQATNEKLFFGSGTQLSVL.

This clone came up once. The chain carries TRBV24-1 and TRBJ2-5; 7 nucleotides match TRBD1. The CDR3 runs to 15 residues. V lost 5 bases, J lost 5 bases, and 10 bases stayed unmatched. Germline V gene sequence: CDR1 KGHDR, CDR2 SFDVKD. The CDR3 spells CATSVGDRDTETQYF. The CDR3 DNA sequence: TGTGCCACCAGTGTGGGTGACAGGGACACGGAGACCCAGTACTTC.

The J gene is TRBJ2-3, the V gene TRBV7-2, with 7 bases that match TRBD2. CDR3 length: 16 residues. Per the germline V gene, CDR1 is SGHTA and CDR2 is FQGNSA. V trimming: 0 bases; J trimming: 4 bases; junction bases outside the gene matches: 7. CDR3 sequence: CASSLAWGGFADTQYF. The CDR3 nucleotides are TGTGCCAGCAGCTTAGCGTGGGGAGGGTTCGCAGATACGCAGTATTTT.